These T cell receptor beta chains were read from a single sample in a study of control samples from healthy donors and cancer patients. Using immunoSEQ multiplex PCR, the repertoire was profiled, and TCRdb retains in-frame clones only, with some absent. The sample lists around 84,000 clones, around 83% occurring once. The source material was PBMCs. The source of these receptors is a man between 60 and 75 years old with head and neck cancer. The CDR3 runs from the conserved cysteine through the conserved F or W. D genes are given only for firm matches. The size field is filled for only some rows; it gives once, few, many or a size class.

D,V,J,size,DNA,CDR3
.,TRBV18,TRBJ1-1,.,TGTGCCAGCTCACCACCGAGTGCCACTGAAGCTTTCTTT,CASSPPSATEAFF
TRBD1,TRBV5-5,TRBJ1-5,.,TGTGCCAGCAGCTTGGGAATAACAGGGGGAGCTCAGCCCCAGCATTTT,CASSLGITGGAQPQHF
TRBD1,TRBV6-4,TRBJ2-7,.,TGTGCCAGCAGTTGGACAGGGCACTACGAGCAGTACTTC,CASSWTGHYEQYF
TRBD1,TRBV2,TRBJ1-5,.,TGTGCCAGCAGTGGACAGGGACGCAATCAGCCCCAGCATTTT,CASSGQGRNQPQHF
.,TRBV4-1,TRBJ1-1,.,TGCGCCAGCAGCCCCCCCCAACGGGGGGTCAAAGCTTTCTTT,CASSPPQRGVKAFF
.,TRBV28,TRBJ1-1,.,TGTGCCAGCCTTTCGTTAAACACTGAAGCTTTCTTT,CASLSLNTEAFF
TRBD2,TRBV5-4,TRBJ2-1,.,TGTGCCAGCAGCGCAAGATTAGCGGGAGGGGACCTACATGAGCAGTTCTTC,CASSARLAGGDLHEQFF
.,TRBV11-2,TRBJ2-7,.,TGTGCCAGCAGCCCATACAGCTACGAGCAGTACTTC,CASSPYSYEQYF
.,TRBV19,TRBJ2-6,once,TGTGCCAGTAGGCCAAGGAGCTCTGGGGCCAACGTCCTGACTTTC,CASRPRSSGANVLTF
.,TRBV7-2,TRBJ1-5,.,TGTGCCAGCAGCTTAGTAGGTACAGGGCGTGATCAGCCCCAGCATTTT,CASSLVGTGRDQPQHF
TRBD2,TRBV5-1,TRBJ2-2,.,TGCGCCAGCAGCTCGAGCGGGACCCCGGGCACCGGGGAGCTGTTTTTT,CASSSSGTPGTGELFF
.,TRBV5-1,TRBJ2-2,.,TGCGCCAGCATGCCGGGAAACACCGGGGAGCTGTTTTTT,CASMPGNTGELFF
.,TRBV5-1,TRBJ2-3,.,TGCGCCAGCAGCCAGAAGAATACGCAGTATTTT,CASSQKNTQYF
TRBD1,TRBV14,TRBJ1-1,.,TGTGCCAGCAGCGGCCGGGACAGGGGGCGCTGGATGAACACTGAAGCTTTCTTT,CASSGRDRGRWMNTEAFF
.,TRBV4-1,TRBJ1-4,few,TGCGCCAGCAGTAGAGCTCAGATACCAAATGAAAAACTGTTTTTT,CASSRAQIPNEKLFF
TRBD2,TRBV28,TRBJ2-1,.,TGTGCCAGCAGTTTAGGTAGCGGGAGGTATAATGAGCAGTTCTTC,CASSLGSGRYNEQFF
TRBD1,TRBV4-2,TRBJ2-4,.,TGTGCCAGCAGCCAAGAGCGGCAGGGGGTGGACATTCAGTACTTC,CASSQERQGVDIQYF
.,TRBV6-6,TRBJ2-7,.,TGTGCCAGCAGTTACAACCAAAACTACGAGCAGTACTTC,CASSYNQNYEQYF
.,TRBV3-1/TRBV3-2,TRBJ1-2,few,TGTGCCAGCAGCCAAGTTCTAAACTCCGACTACACCTTC,CASSQVLNSDYTF
TRBD1,TRBV28,TRBJ1-6,.,TGTGCCAGCACCCCCAACCCCACAGGGGCCAATTCACCCCTCCACTTT,CASTPNPTGANSPLHF
TRBD1,TRBV7-2,TRBJ1-4,.,TGTGCCAGCAGCTCCCCCTCGACAGGGGGGAGGGAAAAACTGTTTTTT,CASSSPSTGGREKLFF
TRBD2,TRBV6-5,TRBJ2-2,few,TGTGCCAGCAGTTCTAGCGGGAGGGCCGTCGGGGAGCTGTTTTTT,CASSSSGRAVGELFF
.,TRBV28,TRBJ2-7,once,TGTGCCAGCAGAAGGCCCTCTTCGGACTACGAGCAGTACTTC,CASRRPSSDYEQYF
.,TRBV18,TRBJ2-1,many,TGTGCCAGCTCAGGCTCGGGGCGTCGGGTCCCCGGGCAGTTCTTC,CASSGSGRRVPGQFF
TRBD2,TRBV3-1/TRBV3-2,TRBJ2-1,few,TGTGCCAGCAGCCCCAAAAGTAGGTTAGAGGGACTAGCGGGAAGGAGCTCCTACAATGAGCAGTTCTTC,CASSPKSRLEGLAGRSSYNEQFF
.,TRBV6-5,TRBJ2-7,.,TGTGCCAGCAGTTATTCCGGGCCGACCAGGGAGCAGTACTTC,CASSYSGPTREQYF
TRBD1,TRBV6-5,TRBJ2-5,.,TGTGCCAGCAGTAGGACGGGACAGGGAGCAGAGACCCAGTACTTC,CASSRTGQGAETQYF
.,TRBV29-1,TRBJ1-5,.,TGCAGCGCCGGGGGGGAAGGGCAGCCCCAGCATTTT,CSAGGEGQPQHF
TRBD2,TRBV28,TRBJ2-1,.,TGTGCCAGCAGTTTATTCCTAGCGGGAGGGCCCAATGAGCAGTTCTTC,CASSLFLAGGPNEQFF
.,TRBV20-1,TRBJ2-7,.,TGCAGTGCTAGATTTAACTACGAGCAGTACTTC,CSARFNYEQYF
.,TRBV5-8,TRBJ1-5,many,TGTGCCAGCAGCTTAGACTTGGTAGGCAATCAGCCCCAGCATTTT,CASSLDLVGNQPQHF
.,TRBV4-1,TRBJ1-5,.,TGCGCCAGCAGCCTGGGATTAGGTGGCAATCAGCCCCAGCATTTT,CASSLGLGGNQPQHF
.,TRBV10-3,TRBJ1-1,.,TGTGCCATCAGCTCCCAGGGAACGAACACTGAAGCTTTCTTT,CAISSQGTNTEAFF
TRBD1,TRBV11-2,TRBJ2-2,.,TGTGCCAGCAGCGTCGACAGGGCCGGGGAGCTGTTTTTT,CASSVDRAGELFF
.,TRBV3-1/TRBV3-2,TRBJ1-6,.,TGTGCCAGCAGCCAAGAGGCTTCACCCCTCCACTTT,CASSQEASPLHF
TRBD2,TRBV5-4,TRBJ2-2,.,TGTGCCAGCAGCTTGGTGCGGGGGGCCCCTGCCGGGGAGCTGTTTTTT,CASSLVRGAPAGELFF
.,TRBV30,TRBJ1-5,.,TGTGCCTGGAGTGTACAGGGCAATCAGCCCCAGCATTTT,CAWSVQGNQPQHF
TRBD2,TRBV7-2,TRBJ2-5,once,TGTGCCAGCAGCTTAGCGCAGGGACTAGCGGGAGGGCCCTTCTCAGAGACCCAGTACTTC,CASSLAQGLAGGPFSETQYF
TRBD1,TRBV19,TRBJ2-1,.,TGTGCCAGTAGTATGGGGACAGCGCCCTACAATGAGCAGTTCTTC,CASSMGTAPYNEQFF
.,TRBV5-1,TRBJ2-3,.,TGCGCCAGCAGCCCCGGGACGGACACTAGCACAGATACGCAGTATTTT,CASSPGTDTSTDTQYF
.,TRBV24-1,TRBJ2-1,.,TGTGCCACCACGGCAGGGTCCTACAATGAGCAGTTCTTC,CATTAGSYNEQFF
.,TRBV19,TRBJ2-2,.,TGTGCCAGTAGCAGGACCTTGAACACCGGGGAGCTGTTTTTT,CASSRTLNTGELFF
.,TRBV5-6,TRBJ1-2,.,TGTGCCAGCAGCCCCCTTGAGGGAATCGGCTACACCTTC,CASSPLEGIGYTF
TRBD1,TRBV7-2,TRBJ2-7,.,TGTGCCAGCAGCTCCCCCGTCGGGACAGTTGCCTACGAGCAGTACTTC,CASSSPVGTVAYEQYF
.,TRBV29-1,TRBJ2-5,once,TGCAGCGTTGAAATCTGGGACCCCCAAGAGACCCAGTACTTC,CSVEIWDPQETQYF
.,TRBV24-1,TRBJ2-3,.,TGTGCCACCAGTGCCTCGGACCCCCGGCGGGATACGCAGTATTTT,CATSASDPRRDTQYF
.,TRBV30,TRBJ1-1,.,TGTGCCTGGGGGAAGAGTTCCACTGAAGCTTTCTTT,CAWGKSSTEAFF
.,TRBV15,TRBJ1-2,.,TGTGCCACCAGCGAATCCCGGACACTTTTAGACTATGGCTACACCTTC,CATSESRTLLDYGYTF
.,TRBV2,TRBJ1-1,few,TGTGCCAGCAGTCATTCCGGGGGGAACACTGAAGCTTTCTTT,CASSHSGGNTEAFF
TRBD2,TRBV6-6,TRBJ2-3,.,TGTGCCAGCAGACATAGCGGGGGTAGCACAGATACGCAGTATTTT,CASRHSGGSTDTQYF